This T cell receptor beta chain stems from a study of metastatic and nonmetastatic thyroid tumors (dated by TCRdb to about 2020). About the full investigation: For patients with malignant and with benign thyroid disease, the researchers compared repertoires between peripheral blood samples and tumor or nodule tissue samples. Study-wide conclusions, independent of this receptor: In both blood and tumor samples, malignant tumors were reported to have significantly higher TCR beta diversity than benign nodules.

Libraries were made using PCR. Sequenced on an Illumina HiSeq 4000. High-throughput sequencing was used to profile the TCR beta-chain CDR3 region of every patient. As for the original processing: CDR3 differences across clinicopathological groups were used to build a classifier for discriminating distant-metastatic papillary thyroid cancer patients. Repertoire diversity was assessed with the Shannon index, and tumor-blood repertoire similarity with the Morisita-Horn index. TCRdb ran its own pipeline on the public reads, namely fastp trimming at Q25 and MiXCR clone calling, and kept in-frame beta chains. V and J calls and clone size were set by TCRdb, not the authors. The sample contains about 64,000 clones, approximately 4.1% of them found a single time. The ten largest clones take up approximately 20% of the sample. Before undergoing thyroid surgery, none of the patients had been given any kind of treatment. Patient clinical samples collected from the early 2010s to the late 2010s were retrospectively analysed using T-cell receptor beta sequencing.

The CDR3 numbers 16 residues from cysteine through phenylalanine. The sequence is cut down to CDR3 DNA, 48 bases in frame from base 1. According to the germline V gene, CDR1 reads SGHRS and CDR2 reads YFSETQ. This clone was observed many times. It lacks a known antigen. A much larger clone is a single base away; this may be a read error. Other DNA variants within this sample encode the same CDR3. Sample: blood. The V and J genes are TRBV5-1 and TRBJ1-2; possibly the D gene is TRBD1, per 6 matching bases. This TCR was sampled from a female donor with papillary thyroid cancer or a benign thyroid nodule (not recorded which). Some clones in this sample may be carry-over from other donors' samples. The base sequence is TGTGCCAGCAGCTTGACGGGGGGCAATTTTAACTATGGCTACACCTTC. Translated, it reads CASSLTGGNFNYGYTF. With all but the CDR3 taken from the reference TRBV5-1 and TRBJ1-2 genes, the full variable domain is: KAGVTQTPRYLIKTRGQQVTLSCSPISGHRSVSWYQQTPGQGLQFLFEYFSETQRNKGNFPGRFSGRQFSNSRSEMNVSTLELGDSALYLCASSLTGGNFNYGYTFGSGTRLTVV.